This TCR beta chain was recovered during a study of cytomegalovirus exposure and HLA in healthy donors. A word on this clone: The antigen remains unidentified.

General study findings and limits: A later analysis, which compared TCR beta chains of equal frequency, found the HLA-associated ones more clonally expanded.

Both 60 Vbeta primers and 13 Jbeta primers went into the PCR. The data were produced by immunoSEQ multiplex PCR, yet TCRdb's version contains in-frame clones alone and is incomplete. The sample records 140,000 or so clones, around 90% being singletons. The receptor was derived from a woman between 40 and 55 years old in good health and CMV-seronegative. The sequenced sample was PBMCs.

The CDR3 DNA follows: TGTGCCAGCAGCCGTGGACAGTTACAAGAGACCCAGTACTTC. This translates into CASSRGQLQETQYF. The V and J genes are TRBV7-8 and TRBJ2-5, with D perhaps matching TRBD1 (6 bases). Germline CDR1 and CDR2: SGHVS and FQNEAQ. The CDR3 has 14 residues. V was shortened by 5 bases and J by 2 bases, with 12 bases between the two germline ends.